This paragraph covers one TCR beta chain sequence. This record belongs to a study of blood T cell repertoires in COVID-19. The wider study: COVID-19 samples collected from the United States, Italy and Spain covered acute and convalescent phases. Sources were T cells, B-cell-depleted T cells, or PBMCs; the material itself was cDNA or gDNA.

Per the study methods: By means of reference gene primer amplification, nucleated cell counts were estimated. This table comes from immunoSEQ multiplex PCR, and its TCRdb copy is limited to in-frame clones, with some not included. V and J calls and clone size are given by that table; D and trimming were obtained from the DNA. The top ten clones hold approximately 16% of a sample with roughly 14,000 clones, 80% to 90% of them seen once. Germline CDR1 LNHDA, CDR2 SQIVND (reference sequence). This CDR3 spans 14 amino acids. Trimming removed 7 bases from V and 4 bases from J, with 14 bases in between. This clonotype originated in a man in his fifties or sixties with active COVID-19. The genes are TRBV19 and TRBJ1-3; D not certain. The sequencing sample was made of peripheral blood. CDR3 residues: CASTRSGTGNTIYF. CDR3 bases: TGTGCCAGTACCAGGTCGGGAACCGGAAACACCATATATTTT.